This TCR beta chain is from a study of radiation and T cells in renal cell carcinoma. Study findings and constraints: No pretreatment tumor biopsies were available for baseline clonotypes.

Clones were sequenced by immunoSEQ multiplex PCR, and TCRdb holds only the in-frame ones, with some missing. The sample holds about 150,000 clones, over 80% seen once. The time point was: blood 2 weeks post-SBRT. Noted treatment: 15 Gy SBRT to primary tumor, nephrectomy 4 weeks later. Radiation-treated patients gave blood at baseline, week 2 and week 4. This CDR3 spans 13 amino acids. Germline V gene lookup returns CDR1 ENHRY and CDR2 SYGVKD. The V end lost 6 bases, the J end lost 1 base, and 7 bases lay between the germline ends. This clone was seen a handful of times. Antigen: not known. The chain is built from TRBV10-3 and TRBJ1-3, with D unclear. The specimen comprised blood, sampled from a patient whose treatment included radiotherapy and nephrectomy. This receptor was taken from a woman aged 45-60 years with renal cell carcinoma. The CDR3: CAIRPPSGNTIYF. Written as DNA, the CDR3 is TGTGCCATCAGGCCACCTTCTGGAAACACCATATATTTT.